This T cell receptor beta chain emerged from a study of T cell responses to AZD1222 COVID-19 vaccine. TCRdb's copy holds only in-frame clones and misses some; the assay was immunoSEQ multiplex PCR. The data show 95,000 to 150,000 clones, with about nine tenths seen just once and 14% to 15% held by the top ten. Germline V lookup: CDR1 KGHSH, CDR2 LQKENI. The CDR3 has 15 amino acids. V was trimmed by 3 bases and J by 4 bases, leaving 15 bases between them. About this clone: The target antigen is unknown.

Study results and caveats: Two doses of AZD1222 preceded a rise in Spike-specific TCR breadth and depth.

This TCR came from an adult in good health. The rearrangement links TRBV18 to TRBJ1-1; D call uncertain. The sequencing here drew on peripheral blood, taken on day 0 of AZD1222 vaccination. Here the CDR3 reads CASSPMMREGTEAFF. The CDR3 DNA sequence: TGTGCCAGCTCACCGATGATGAGGGAGGGCACTGAAGCTTTCTTT.